The 14 T cell receptor beta chains given below trace back to one sample, sequenced in a study of blood T cell repertoires in COVID-19. Assay: immunoSEQ multiplex PCR; the TCRdb copy retains only in-frame clones and omits some. The table lists over 120,000 clones, about four fifths of them singletons. What was sequenced was PBMCs or T cells enriched from blood (not recorded which). The source is a man in his fifties or sixties who had recovered from COVID-19.

The chain carries TRBV19 and TRBJ1-2; 7 bases line up with TRBD1. The CDR3 covers 18 residues. After removal of 5 bases from V and 0 bases from J, the junction contained 15 bases not matched to a gene. CDR1 LNHDA and CDR2 SQIVND come from the germline V gene (reference sequence). The CDR3 reads CASSPLDRDSLANYGYTF. The CDR3 nucleotides are TGTGCCAGTAGTCCCCTCGACCGGGACAGCCTCGCTAACTATGGCTACACCTTC. Based on the CDR3 plus reference TRBV19 and TRBJ1-2, the full variable domain is DGGITQSPKYLFRKEGQNVTLSCEQNLNHDAMYWYRQDPGQGLRLIYYSQIVNDFQKGDIAEGYSVSREKKESFPLTVTSAQKNPTAFYLCASSPLDRDSLANYGYTFGSGTRLTVV.

The chain carries TRBV27 and TRBJ2-2; 7 bases map to TRBD1. The trim removed 5 bases at V and 6 bases at J, leaving 9 bases unmatched. From germline, CDR1 is MNHEY and CDR2 SMNVEV (reference sequence). This CDR3 has 15 residues. CDR3 sequence (DNA): TGTGCCAGCAGTACCCGACAGGGTGGCGCCGGGGAGCTGTTTTTT. This codes for CASSTRQGGAGELFF.

The chain joins TRBV5-1 to TRBJ2-3; 8 bases are a match to TRBD2. The germline CDR1 and CDR2 sequences are SGHRS and YFSETQ. V trimming: 4 bases; J trimming: 2 bases; junction bases outside the gene matches: 6. The CDR3 loop spans 15 amino acids. DNA for the CDR3: TGCGCCAGCAGCCCCACAGCGGGAGTCACAGATACGCAGTATTTT. Protein sequence: CASSPTAGVTDTQYF.

The chain couples TRBV2 to TRBJ2-3, with D possibly being TRBD2 (6 bases). CDR3 length equals 15 residues. The germline V gene encodes CDR1 SNHLY and CDR2 FYNNEI. V was pared by 4 bases and J by 4 bases, with 15 bases between. CDR3 nucleotides: TGTGCCAGCAGTGCAAGCGGGTTCAGCTCAGATACGCAGTATTTT. Translation gives CASSASGFSSDTQYF.

This rearrangement joins TRBV5-1 to TRBJ2-3; a possible D gene is TRBD2 (5 bases). Germline V CDR1 and CDR2: SGHRS, YFSETQ. Trimming took off 0 bases at V and 0 bases at J, with 8 bases between the two ends. The CDR3 contains 15 residues. The CDR3, as DNA: TGCGCCAGCAGCTTGGTCGGACTTAGCACAGATACGCAGTATTTT. This sequence encodes CASSLVGLSTDTQYF.

This sequence joins TRBV28 and TRBJ1-6, with no clear D. Germline V gene sequence: CDR1 MDHEN, CDR2 SYDVKM. V was clipped by 6 bases and J by 7 bases, with 4 bases between them. This CDR3 comprises 11 residues. The CDR3 region has the DNA TGTGCCAGCAGCTACAATTCACCCCTCCACTTT. Encoded protein: CASSYNSPLHF.

V gene TRBV5-1 combines with J gene TRBJ2-1, with D tentatively TRBD1 (5 bases). CDR3 length equals 15 residues. The V and J ends lost 2 bases and 0 bases respectively, with 9 bases between them. CDR1 is SGHRS and CDR2 is YFSETQ in the germline V gene. The CDR3 region has the DNA TGCGCCAGCAGCTTTACAGGCAGCTCCTACAATGAGCAGTTCTTC. This codes for CASSFTGSSYNEQFF.

The genes are TRBV5-6 and TRBJ1-2, with TRBD1 as a possible D gene (5 bases). CDR1 and CDR2 from the germline V gene are SGHDT and YYEEEE. Trimming pared 0 bases from V and 8 bases from J, leaving 23 bases between. The CDR3 contains 17 residues. The CDR3 reads CASSLGETASRVMGYTF. For the CDR3, the DNA is TGTGCCAGCAGCTTGGGCGAGACAGCGTCTCGCGTTATGGGCTACACCTTC.

The chain links TRBV10-2 to TRBJ2-2, with D perhaps matching TRBD2 (5 bases). The germline V and J ends were trimmed by 7 bases and 4 bases, with 13 bases remaining between them. The CDR3 sequence is 14 residues long. CDR1 is WSHSY and CDR2 is SAAADI in the germline V gene. The CDR3: CASNERGGTGELFF. For the CDR3, the DNA is TGCGCCAGCAACGAGAGAGGAGGCACCGGGGAGCTGTTTTTT.

This clone was detected only once. The chain carries TRBV6-2 or TRBV6-3 and TRBJ1-2; D perhaps matches TRBD1 (5 bases). Germline-derived CDR1 and CDR2 are MNHEY and SVGEGT. V gave up 4 bases and J gave up 4 bases, with 13 bases separating them. CDR3 size: 14 residues. In nucleotides, the CDR3 is TGTGCCAGCAGTTTCATAGGGGCCGGCTATGGCTACACCTTC. It encodes CASSFIGAGYGYTF.

The chain recombines TRBV29-1 with TRBJ1-1; 11 bases are shared with TRBD1. Germline CDR1 SQVTM, CDR2 ANQGSEA. The ends lost 7 bases at V and 4 bases at J; junction bases unmatched: 5. The CDR3 extends over 13 amino acids. Here the CDR3 reads CSAPGTGGTEAFF. As DNA, the CDR3 is TGCAGCGCCCCCGGGACAGGGGGCACTGAAGCTTTCTTT.

This clone has more than one count but fewer than ten. The V gene is TRBV7-9, the J gene TRBJ2-7, with D tentatively TRBD1 (6 bases). Germline-derived CDR1 and CDR2 are SEHNR and FQNEAQ (reference sequence). This CDR3 spans 16 amino acids. V shed 5 bases and J shed 0 bases, with 17 bases lying between them. Here the CDR3 reads CASSPAGQGFSYEQYF. The DNA of the CDR3 is TGTGCCAGCAGCCCAGCTGGGCAGGGGTTCTCCTACGAGCAGTACTTC.

This clone was observed a single time. This sequence joins TRBV7-3 and TRBJ2-7, with 7 bases matching TRBD1. The V and J ends lost 6 bases and 2 bases, in that order; junction bases with no gene match: 7. The CDR3 loop spans 14 amino acids. Germline V gives CDR1 SGHTA, CDR2 FQGTGA. CDR3 in DNA: TGTGCCAGCAGTCCAGGGGGTCCTACCTACGAGCAGTACTTC. It specifies CASSPGGPTYEQYF.

This rearrangement joins TRBV7-3 to TRBJ2-1, with 9 nucleotides matching TRBD2. With V trimmed by 2 bases and J by 6 bases, 8 bases remained unmatched. CDR3 size: 16 residues. Germline V gene lookup returns CDR1 SGHTA and CDR2 FQGTGA. This CDR3 reads CASSLVAGEHINEQFF. In DNA, the CDR3 is TGTGCCAGCAGCTTAGTAGCGGGGGAGCACATCAATGAGCAGTTCTTC.